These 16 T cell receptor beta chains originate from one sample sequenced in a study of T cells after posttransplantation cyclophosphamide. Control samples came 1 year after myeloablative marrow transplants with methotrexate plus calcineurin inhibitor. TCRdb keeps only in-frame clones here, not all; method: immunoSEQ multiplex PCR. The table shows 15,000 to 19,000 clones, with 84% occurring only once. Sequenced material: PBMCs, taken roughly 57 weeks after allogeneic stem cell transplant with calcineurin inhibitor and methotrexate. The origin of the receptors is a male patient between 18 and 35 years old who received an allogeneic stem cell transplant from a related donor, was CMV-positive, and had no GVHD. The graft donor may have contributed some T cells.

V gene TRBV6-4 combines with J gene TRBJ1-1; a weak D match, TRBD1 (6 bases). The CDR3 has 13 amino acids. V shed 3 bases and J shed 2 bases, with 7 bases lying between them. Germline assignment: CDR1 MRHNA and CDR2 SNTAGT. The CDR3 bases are TGTGCCAGCAGTGAGGGGGCAAACACTGAAGCTTTCTTT. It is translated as CASSEGANTEAFF.

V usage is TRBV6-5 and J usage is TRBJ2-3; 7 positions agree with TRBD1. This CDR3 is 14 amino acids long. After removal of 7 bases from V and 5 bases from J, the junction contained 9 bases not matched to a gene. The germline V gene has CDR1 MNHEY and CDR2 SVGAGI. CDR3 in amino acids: CASNRQGFRDTQYF. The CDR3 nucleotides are TGTGCCAGCAATCGACAGGGTTTTAGAGATACGCAGTATTTT.

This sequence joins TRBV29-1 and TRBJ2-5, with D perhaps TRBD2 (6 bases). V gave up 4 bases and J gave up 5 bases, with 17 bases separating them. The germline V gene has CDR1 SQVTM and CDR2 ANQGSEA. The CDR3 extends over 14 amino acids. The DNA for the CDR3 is TGCAGCGTTGGGGAACTGGGGGGACGGGAGACCCAGTACTTC. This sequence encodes CSVGELGGRETQYF.

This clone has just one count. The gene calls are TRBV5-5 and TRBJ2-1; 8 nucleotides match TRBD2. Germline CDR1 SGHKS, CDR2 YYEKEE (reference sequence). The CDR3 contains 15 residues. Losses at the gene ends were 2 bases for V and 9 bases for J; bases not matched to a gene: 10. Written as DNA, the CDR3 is TGTGCCAGCAGCTTAACGGGAGGGCCTAGTAGTGAGCAGTTCTTC. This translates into CASSLTGGPSSEQFF.

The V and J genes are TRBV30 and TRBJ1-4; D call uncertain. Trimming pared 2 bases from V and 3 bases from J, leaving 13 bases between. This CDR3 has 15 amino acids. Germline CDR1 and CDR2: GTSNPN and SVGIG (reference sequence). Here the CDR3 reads CAWSRRGHPNEKLFF. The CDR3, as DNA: TGTGCCTGGAGTCGCCGAGGCCACCCTAATGAAAAACTGTTTTTT.

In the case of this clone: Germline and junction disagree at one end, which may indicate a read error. The DNA of the CDR3 is TGTGCCAGCTTGGCCACCGGCTCCTACAGTGAGCAGTTCTTC. This sequence encodes CASLATGSYSEQFF. The V gene is TRBV6-1, the J gene TRBJ2-1, with D uncertain. Looked up from germline, CDR1 is MNHNS and CDR2 is SASEGT. The CDR3 extends over 14 amino acids.

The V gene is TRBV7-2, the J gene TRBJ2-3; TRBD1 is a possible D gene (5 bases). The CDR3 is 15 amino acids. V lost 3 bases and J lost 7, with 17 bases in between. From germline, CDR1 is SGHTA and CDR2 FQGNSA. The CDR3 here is CASSFRRTPGYTQYF. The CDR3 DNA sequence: TGTGCCAGCAGCTTCCGGCGGACCCCAGGGTATACGCAGTATTTT.

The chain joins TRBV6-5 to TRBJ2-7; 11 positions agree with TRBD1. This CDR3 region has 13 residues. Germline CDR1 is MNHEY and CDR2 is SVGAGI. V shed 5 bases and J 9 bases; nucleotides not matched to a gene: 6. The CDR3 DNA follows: TGTGCCAGCAGTCGAACCGGGACAGGGGGGCAGTACTTC. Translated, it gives CASSRTGTGGQYF.

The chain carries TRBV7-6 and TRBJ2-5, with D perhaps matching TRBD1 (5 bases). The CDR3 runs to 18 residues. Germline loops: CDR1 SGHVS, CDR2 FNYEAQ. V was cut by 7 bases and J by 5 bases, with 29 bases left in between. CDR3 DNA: TGTGCCAGCACCCCTCGCCCAGGGTCTAAGGTGACTGGGGAGACCCAGTACTTC. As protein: CASTPRPGSKVTGETQYF.

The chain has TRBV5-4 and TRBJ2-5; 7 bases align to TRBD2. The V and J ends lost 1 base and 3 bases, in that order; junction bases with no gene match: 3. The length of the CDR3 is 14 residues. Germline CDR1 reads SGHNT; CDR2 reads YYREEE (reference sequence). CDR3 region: CASSLWGLKETQYF. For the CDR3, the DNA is TGTGCCAGCAGCTTGTGGGGACTAAAAGAGACCCAGTACTTC.

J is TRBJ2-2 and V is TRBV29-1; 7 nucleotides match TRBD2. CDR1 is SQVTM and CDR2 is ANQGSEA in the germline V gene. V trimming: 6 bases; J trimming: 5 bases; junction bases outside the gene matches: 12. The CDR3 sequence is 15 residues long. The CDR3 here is CSVRGVSGKTGELFF. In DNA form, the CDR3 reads TGCAGCGTGAGAGGGGTCAGCGGGAAAACCGGGGAGCTGTTTTTT.

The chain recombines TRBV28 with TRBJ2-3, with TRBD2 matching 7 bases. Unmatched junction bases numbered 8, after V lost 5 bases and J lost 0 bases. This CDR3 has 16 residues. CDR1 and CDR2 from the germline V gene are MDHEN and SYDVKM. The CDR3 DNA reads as TGTGCCAGCAGTCCCCCGACTAGCAGAAGCACAGATACGCAGTATTTT. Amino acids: CASSPPTSRSTDTQYF. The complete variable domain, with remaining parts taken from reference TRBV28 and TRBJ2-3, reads DVKVTQSSRYLVKRTGEKVFLECVQDMDHENMFWYRQDPGLGLRLIYFSYDVKMKEKGDIPEGYSVSREKKERFSLILESASTNQTSMYLCASSPPTSRSTDTQYFGPGTRLTVL.

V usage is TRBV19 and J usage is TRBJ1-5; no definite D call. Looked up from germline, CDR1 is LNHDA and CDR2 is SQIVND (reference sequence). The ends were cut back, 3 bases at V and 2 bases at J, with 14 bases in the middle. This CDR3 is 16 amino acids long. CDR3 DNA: TGTGCCAGTAGTATCTCAGGTAACTTCGGCAATCAGCCCCAGCATTTT. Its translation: CASSISGNFGNQPQHF.

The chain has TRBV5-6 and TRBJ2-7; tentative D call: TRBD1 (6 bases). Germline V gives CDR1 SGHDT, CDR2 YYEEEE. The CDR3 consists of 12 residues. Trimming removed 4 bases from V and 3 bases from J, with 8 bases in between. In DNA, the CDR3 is TGTGCCAGCAGCAGGACAGACTACGAGCAGTACTTC. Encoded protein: CASSRTDYEQYF.

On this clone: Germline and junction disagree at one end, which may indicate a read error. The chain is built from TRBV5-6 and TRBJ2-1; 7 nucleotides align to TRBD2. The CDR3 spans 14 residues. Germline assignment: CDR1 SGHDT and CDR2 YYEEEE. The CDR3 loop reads CASSFYRDYSEQFF. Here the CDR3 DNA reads TGTGCCAGCAGCTTTTACCGGGACTACAGTGAGCAGTTCTTC.

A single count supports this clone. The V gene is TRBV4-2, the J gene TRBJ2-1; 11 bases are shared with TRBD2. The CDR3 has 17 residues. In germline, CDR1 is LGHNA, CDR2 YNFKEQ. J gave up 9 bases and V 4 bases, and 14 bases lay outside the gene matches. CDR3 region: CASSLNAGTSGRSEQFF. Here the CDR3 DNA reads TGTGCCAGCAGCCTTAACGCCGGGACTAGCGGTAGGAGTGAGCAGTTCTTC.